This TCR beta chain was obtained from a study of shared clonotypes between healthy human individuals. Findings and limits, study-wide: For naive CD4 cells, approximately 5% of clonotypes were shared across four donors.

About this clone itself: Its target is not known.

The CDR3 loop spans 14 amino acids. Germline CDR1 and CDR2: SEHNR and FQNEAQ (reference sequence). V was shortened by 1 base and J by 5 bases, with 9 bases between the two germline ends. Execution of the assay was at deep level. A roughly 200 ng quantity of DNA, 30,000 to 35,000 T cell genomes, went into the sorted-subset replicate PCRs. Assay: immunoSEQ multiplex PCR; the TCRdb copy retains only in-frame clones and omits some. The sample includes 560,000 or so clones, about 96% of them seen just once. CD45RO-negative CD8 cells positively selected for CCR7 made up the naive population, which excluded terminally differentiated effector memory CD45RA+ cells.

Specimen: naive CD8+ T cells sorted from blood. This TCR was sampled from a woman aged 25 to 45 in good health. The chain couples TRBV7-9 to TRBJ2-1; D might be TRBD1 (6 bases). CDR3 region: CASSLGQGNNEQFF. CDR3 nucleotides: TGTGCCAGCAGCTTAGGTCAGGGGAACAATGAGCAGTTCTTC.